Each of the 17 T cell receptor beta chains below was sequenced from the same sample in a study of neurological immune-mediated disorders. Noted time point: longitudinal time-point 1 (baseline). In TCRdb, the 5' RACE reads were re-called with MiXCR into one record per CDR3 protein. The sample shows around 37,000 distinct CDR3 sequences, around 3.1% of them seen only once. The sample comprised PBMCs. Every receptor here comes from a woman aged 55-70 years with multiple sclerosis.

This clonotype was detected many times. The rearrangement joins TRBV10-3 to TRBJ2-3; 9 nucleotides match TRBD2. This CDR3 has 14 residues. Germline CDR1 is ENHRY and CDR2 is SYGVKD. The V and J ends lost 6 bases and 4 bases, in that order; junction bases with no gene match: 5. CDR3 nucleotides: TGTGCCATCAGCGCACTAGCGGGCCCAGATACGCAGTATTTT. Translated, it gives CAISALAGPDTQYF.

This clonotype has at least ten counts. This rearrangement joins TRBV5-1 to TRBJ2-1; D remains unclear. In germline, CDR1 is SGHRS, CDR2 YFSETQ. The CDR3 spans 16 residues. Trimming removed 0 bases from V and 2 bases from J, with 12 bases in between. The CDR3, as DNA: TGCGCCAGCAGCTTGGAACCCCGCGCAGCCTACAATGAGCAGTTCTTC. It encodes CASSLEPRAAYNEQFF.

This clonotype occurred many times. The CDR3 reads CASSLGGGREQYF. The DNA of the CDR3 is TGCGCCAGCAGCTTGGGGGGCGGTCGGGAGCAGTACTTC. The V call is TRBV5-1, the J call TRBJ2-7, with D maybe TRBD1 (5 bases). The CDR3 extends over 13 amino acids. Germline CDR1 reads SGHRS; CDR2 reads YFSETQ. Trimming left V 0 bases short and J 7 bases short, with 11 bases between.

There are many counts of this clonotype. The rearrangement uses TRBV20-1 and TRBJ1-4; D uncertain. CDR1 and CDR2 from the germline V gene are DFQATT and SNEGSKA (reference sequence). The CDR3 has 15 residues. Between the trimmed V and J ends, which lost 0 bases and 4 bases, there was a span of 12 bases. The CDR3 sequence is CSARDSGVNNEKLFF. The CDR3, as DNA: TGCAGTGCTAGAGATTCGGGCGTCAATAATGAAAAACTGTTTTTT.

This clonotype was found many times. The CDR3 region is CASSLQSSGNTIYF. The CDR3 DNA sequence: TGCGCCAGCAGCTTGCAAAGCTCTGGAAACACCATATATTTT. The rearrangement uses TRBV5-1 and TRBJ1-3, with D hard to call. Germline loops: CDR1 SGHRS, CDR2 YFSETQ. The V end was cut by 1 base, the J end by 0 bases, with 5 bases between. There are 14 residues in the CDR3.

A note on this clonotype: This may stem from a read error, because a much larger clone lies one nucleotide away. The chain couples TRBV10-3 to TRBJ1-2; unclear D gene. CDR1 ENHRY and CDR2 SYGVKD come from the germline V gene. CDR3 length equals 12 residues. The CDR3: CDISEASYGYTF. The CDR3 DNA follows: TGTGACATCAGTGAGGCAAGTTATGGCTACACCTTC.

This clonotype appeared many times. The chain links TRBV20-1 to TRBJ1-1, with D possibly being TRBD1 (5 bases). The germline gives CDR1 DFQATT, CDR2 SNEGSKA (reference sequence). The CDR3 is 15 amino acids. The V gene lost 3 bases and the J gene lost 1 base, with 15 bases spanning the gap. The CDR3 bases are TGCAGTGCTAGGGCCTCGGGGGGAGGGAACACTGAAGCTTTCTTT. Its translation: CSARASGGGNTEAFF.

The sample holds many counts of this clonotype. The junction departs from the called germline gene at one end, perhaps through a read error. This chain uses TRBV18 with TRBJ2-2, with D unclear. CDR3 size: 15 residues. Germline V gene sequence: CDR1 KGHSH, CDR2 LQKENI. CDR3 amino acids: CASPPAQRNTGELFF. The CDR3 DNA reads TGTGCCAGCCCACCAGCACAACGTAACACCGGGGAGCTGTTTTTT.

This clonotype was observed a single time. Possible read error: a much larger clone is one base away. The gene calls are TRBV20-1 and TRBJ1-1; 8 nucleotides agree with TRBD1. The CDR3 sequence is 13 residues long. V trimming: 7 bases; J trimming: 4 bases; junction bases outside the gene matches: 8. Germline assignment: CDR1 DFQATT and CDR2 SNEGSKA (reference sequence). The CDR3 reads CSEMTGVVTEAFF. The CDR3 region has the DNA TGCAGTGAAATGACAGGGGTTGTCACTGAAGCTTTCTTT.

There are a few counts of this clonotype. This may come from a read error, since a much larger clone is one base off. Because the CDR3 is missing its conserved closing phenylalanine or tryptophan, this is likely a read error. V gene TRBV6-5 combines with J gene TRBJ2-7; D remains ambiguous. The V gene's germline CDR1 is MNHEY and CDR2 SVGAGI. V dropped 7 bases and J dropped 2 bases, with 12 bases sitting between them. The CDR3 consists of 13 residues. CDR3 DNA sequence: TGTGCCAGCACCTCGACCGGAGCCTACGAGCAGTACTGC. As protein: CASTSTGAYEQYC.

This clonotype showed up many times. The chain is built from TRBV7-9 and TRBJ1-1; D perhaps matches TRBD1 (6 bases). The germline gives CDR1 SEHNR, CDR2 FQNEAQ (reference sequence). Trimming shortened V by 5 bases and J by 1 base, and 14 bases separated the two germline ends. CDR3 size: 15 residues. CDR3: CASSTGGRGNTEAFF. DNA of the CDR3: TGTGCCAGCAGCACGGGGGGCAGGGGGAACACTGAAGCTTTCTTT.

This clonotype was detected many times. The rearrangement uses TRBV6-5 and TRBJ2-1; weak D call: TRBD1 (5 bases). There are 16 residues in the CDR3. With 0 bases removed from V and 4 bases from J, the gap between germline ends came to 13 bases. Germline V gene sequence: CDR1 MNHEY, CDR2 SVGAGI. The CDR3 loop reads CASSYSVGPRYNEQFF. CDR3 sequence (DNA): TGTGCCAGCAGTTACTCGGTGGGGCCAAGGTACAATGAGCAGTTCTTC.

This clonotype was seen at least ten times. This rearrangement joins TRBV12-3 or TRBV12-4 to TRBJ1-1; 8 nucleotides match TRBD1. CDR3 length: 18 amino acids. V lost 6 bases, J lost 10 bases, and 25 bases stayed unmatched. As DNA, the CDR3 is TGTGCCAGCAGCAATACGGGGACAGGACCCGGTAGGAGCCTTAGAGCTTTCTTT. This codes for CASSNTGTGPGRSLRAFF.

This clonotype was observed a single time. V usage is TRBV12-2 and J usage is TRBJ2-7; the table's TRBD2 call for D was not verified on the DNA. TRBV12-2 is assigned pseudogene status. The CDR3 is 17 amino acids. Here the CDR3 reads CASRSPGLAAKVYEQYF. The CDR3 bases are TGTGCAAGTCGCTCGCCGGGACTAGCGGCGAAAGTCTACGAGCAGTACTTC.

In this sample, this clonotype turned up many times. The chain employs TRBV12-3 or TRBV12-4 and TRBJ1-3; possible D gene TRBD1, 5 bases. This CDR3 comprises 16 residues. V dropped 4 bases and J dropped 2 bases, with 15 bases sitting between them. CDR3 coding DNA: TGTGCCAGCAGTTCTCAGGGAGTAGTCGCTGGAAACACCATATATTTT. The encoded protein is CASSSQGVVAGNTIYF.

This clonotype came up many times. V usage is TRBV7-9 and J usage is TRBJ1-1, with 7 bases fitting TRBD1. CDR3 size: 17 residues. Trimming at V came to 3 bases and at J to 1 base, leaving 11 bases not matched to a gene. Per germline, CDR1 SEHNR and CDR2 FQNEAQ (reference sequence). This chain's CDR3 is CASSLDRFTSRNTEAFF. In nucleotides, the CDR3 is TGTGCCAGCAGCTTGGACAGGTTTACGTCTAGGAACACTGAAGCTTTCTTT.

In this sample, this clonotype turned up many times. The chain employs TRBV7-6 and TRBJ2-7; TRBD1 aligns across 8 bases. CDR3 length: 14 amino acids. With 5 bases clipped from V and 3 bases from J, the junction kept 6 bases outside the gene matches. Germline V CDR1 and CDR2: SGHVS, FNYEAQ. The chain's CDR3 is CASSPPGQVYEQYF. CDR3 DNA sequence: TGTGCCAGCAGCCCGCCGGGACAGGTCTACGAGCAGTACTTC.